Following are 14 T cell receptor beta chains from one sample sequenced in a study of control samples from healthy donors and cancer patients. Some clones are missing from TCRdb's copy, which holds only in-frame ones; the method was immunoSEQ multiplex PCR. The table lists around 230,000 clones, around 94% of them singletons, with about 1.6% in the top ten. The sample taken for sequencing was blood. The origin of the receptors is a man aged 45 to 65 in good health.

The rearrangement joins TRBV6-5 to TRBJ2-1; no reliable D call. The CDR3 contains 13 residues. Germline V gene data show CDR1 as MNHEY and CDR2 as SVGAGI. Trimming stripped 0 bases from V and 6 bases from J, with 6 bases between. The CDR3 is CASSYSGINEQFF. The CDR3 DNA reads as TGTGCCAGCAGTTACTCTGGGATCAATGAGCAGTTCTTC.

This clone has only one observation. The rearrangement uses TRBV5-6 and TRBJ1-6, with no clear D. Trimming removed 0 bases at V and 6 bases at J, with 4 bases between. Germline values: CDR1 SGHDT, CDR2 YYEEEE. This CDR3 has 13 amino acids. CDR3 loop: CASSLDGNSPLHF. The CDR3 DNA reads TGTGCCAGCAGCTTGGACGGTAATTCACCCCTCCACTTT. Full variable domain (rest looked up from reference TRBV5-6 and TRBJ1-6): DAGVTQSPTHLIKTRGQQVTLRCSPKSGHDTVSWYQQALGQGPQFIFQYYEEEERQRGNFPDRFSGHQFPNYSSELNVNALLLGDSALYLCASSLDGNSPLHFGNGTRLTVT.

The chain has TRBV6-2 or TRBV6-3 and TRBJ1-2; 8 bases agree with TRBD1. This CDR3 spans 15 amino acids. With 0 bases clipped from V and 2 bases from J, the junction kept 2 bases outside the gene matches. CDR1 is MNHEY and CDR2 is SVGEGT in the germline V gene. The DNA of the CDR3 is TGTGCCAGCAGTTACTCGCCAGGGGGCAACTATGGCTACACCTTC. It translates to CASSYSPGGNYGYTF.

This rearrangement joins TRBV14 to TRBJ1-2, with TRBD1 identical over 8 bases. This CDR3 has 13 residues. Germline-derived CDR1 and CDR2 are SGHDN and FVKESK. The V segment lost 4 bases and the J segment 6 bases; nucleotides outside the gene matches: 4. The CDR3 sequence: CASSPTGVNGYTF. CDR3 nucleotides: TGTGCCAGCAGCCCGACAGGGGTCAATGGCTACACCTTC.

V and J are TRBV6-5 and TRBJ2-7; D may be TRBD1 or TRBD2 (5 bases each). The CDR3 sequence is 14 residues long. In germline, CDR1 is MNHEY, CDR2 SVGAGI. Between the trimmed V and J ends, which lost 6 bases and 0 bases, there was a span of 12 bases. CDR3 residues: CASSITGTSYEQYF. The CDR3 DNA reads TGTGCCAGCAGCATAACCGGGACCTCCTACGAGCAGTACTTC.

This chain uses TRBV29-1 with TRBJ2-5; TRBD1 is a possible D gene (6 bases). CDR3 length: 14 residues. Germline V gene data show CDR1 as SQVTM and CDR2 as ANQGSEA. Trimming cost V 6 bases and J 5 bases, with 19 bases left between them. The CDR3 DNA reads TGCAGCGTGATCACGACAGGCTTGGGGGAGACCCAGTACTTC. This translates into CSVITTGLGETQYF.

CDR3 loop: CASSLAGGLDEQFF. In DNA form, the CDR3 reads TGTGCCAGCAGCTTGGCGGGGGGGCTGGATGAGCAGTTCTTC. The chain recombines TRBV7-9 with TRBJ2-1, with 9 positions matching TRBD2. Germline V gene data show CDR1 as SEHNR and CDR2 as FQNEAQ (reference sequence). V trimming: 3 bases; J trimming: 8 bases; junction bases outside the gene matches: 5. This CDR3 is built from 14 residues.

This clone appeared a single time. J is TRBJ2-3 and V is TRBV5-1; 9 nucleotides match TRBD2. V lost 4 bases, J lost 2 bases, and 14 bases stayed unmatched. This CDR3 contains 18 residues. Per the germline V gene, CDR1 is SGHRS and CDR2 is YFSETQ. This chain's CDR3 is CASSPGLAKPLLTDTQYF. In DNA, the CDR3 is TGCGCCAGCAGCCCTGGACTAGCGAAACCACTTCTCACAGATACGCAGTATTTT.

CDR3 region: CASSLVGPMNTEAFF. For the CDR3, the DNA is TGTGCCAGCAGCTTAGTAGGGCCCATGAACACTGAAGCTTTCTTT. V is TRBV7-6 and J is TRBJ1-1; D gene unclear. V lost 1 base, J lost 0 bases, and 9 bases lay in between. Germline V lookup: CDR1 SGHVS, CDR2 FNYEAQ. This CDR3 contains 15 residues.

The rearrangement links TRBV5-1 to TRBJ2-3; TRBD1 agrees at 7 bases. Germline V lookup: CDR1 SGHRS, CDR2 YFSETQ. Germline trimming cut 5 bases from V and 2 bases from J; bases unmatched to any gene: 5. CDR3 length: 14 residues. The DNA for the CDR3 is TGCGCCAGCAGTTTGACAGGGAACACAGATACGCAGTATTTT. This gives the protein CASSLTGNTDTQYF.

The chain employs TRBV6-4 and TRBJ1-5; possibly TRBD1 for D (5 bases). Germline values: CDR1 MRHNA, CDR2 SNTAGT. CDR3 length: 17 residues. Trimming left V 6 bases short and J 3 bases short, with 21 bases between. The chain's CDR3 is CASSPHRQTRDNQPQHF. Here the CDR3 DNA reads TGTGCCAGCAGCCCACACCGACAGACAAGAGACAATCAGCCCCAGCATTTT.

V is TRBV11-2 and J is TRBJ2-4, with unresolved D. CDR1 is SGHAT and CDR2 is FQNNGV in the germline V gene. Trimming took 4 bases from V and 0 from J, leaving 10 bases between them. The CDR3 is made up of 15 amino acids. In DNA form, the CDR3 reads TGTGCCAGCAGCTCAGGCTTACTAGCCAAAAACATTCAGTACTTC. Translating gives CASSSGLLAKNIQYF.

V and J are TRBV2 and TRBJ2-5, with D perhaps TRBD2 (6 bases). CDR3 size: 13 residues. Trimming shortened V by 6 bases and J by 7 bases, and 15 bases separated the two germline ends. CDR1 and CDR2 (germline): SNHLY, FYNNEI. CDR3 nucleotides: TGTGCCAGCAGGTCACGGCAGGAGGGGACCCAGTACTTC. This sequence encodes CASRSRQEGTQYF.

The chain employs TRBV7-6 and TRBJ1-5; D is perhaps TRBD1 (6 bases). Germline loops: CDR1 SGHVS, CDR2 FNYEAQ. This CDR3 comprises 15 residues. Trimming stripped 1 base from V and 6 bases from J, with 13 bases between. The CDR3: CASSLVTGGRQPQHF. In DNA, the CDR3 is TGTGCCAGCAGCTTAGTGACGGGGGGCCGTCAGCCCCAGCATTTT.